What follows are 14 T cell receptor beta chains derived from one specimen sequenced in a study of cytotoxic CD8 clonotypes in ibrutinib-treated CLL. The table came from immunoSEQ multiplex PCR; TCRdb's copy has only in-frame clones and leaves some out. The data contain some 160,000 clones, about 80% of them singletons. The starting material was PBMCs, obtained after 12 months of ibrutinib treatment. The origin of the receptors is a human donor with chronic lymphocytic leukemia.

The chain's CDR3 is CATKKPGQGSTIYF. The DNA for the CDR3 is TGTGCCACCAAAAAACCGGGACAGGGGTCCACCATATATTTT. The rearrangement joins TRBV15 to TRBJ1-3, with 10 bases fitting TRBD1. Germline-derived CDR1 and CDR2 are LNHNV and YYDKDF (reference sequence). V gave up 7 bases and J gave up 9 bases; unmatched junction bases: 9. The CDR3 extends over 14 amino acids.

This chain links TRBV12-5 with TRBJ1-2; D not resolved. V was pared by 6 bases and J by 1 base, with 3 bases between. This CDR3 has 11 amino acids. The V gene's germline CDR1 is LGHNT and CDR2 FRNRAP. The CDR3 reads CASGFNYGYTF. CDR3 nucleotide sequence: TGTGCTAGTGGCTTTAACTATGGCTACACCTTC.

The chain joins TRBV27 to TRBJ2-5; 9 bases fit TRBD2. The junction had 25 bases not matched to a gene; V was cut back by 4 bases and J by 4 bases. Germline CDR1 is MNHEY and CDR2 is SMNVEV (reference sequence). The CDR3 spans 21 residues. CDR3 nucleotides: TGTGCCAGCAGTTCCATAGCCCGACTAGCGGCTACTCCCGGGGAACGAGAGACCCAGTACTTC. Its translation: CASSSIARLAATPGERETQYF.

The rearrangement uses TRBV11-2 and TRBJ2-3; TRBD2 matches 15 bases. Germline trimming cut 5 bases from V and 0 bases from J; bases unmatched to any gene: 9. The CDR3 consists of 19 residues. CDR1 is SGHAT, CDR2 FQNNGV, per germline. This CDR3 is CASSRTSGRALASTDTQYF. The CDR3 DNA follows: TGTGCCAGCAGCCGGACTAGCGGGAGGGCCCTTGCTAGCACAGATACGCAGTATTTT.

On this clone itself: At the DNA level, this CDR3 is encoded by other sequences in the same sample as well. The gene calls are TRBV18 and TRBJ2-1; 7 nucleotides agree with TRBD1. V shed 0 bases and J 0 bases; nucleotides not matched to a gene: 2. The CDR3 runs to 16 residues. Germline V gene sequence: CDR1 KGHSH, CDR2 LQKENI. As DNA, the CDR3 is TGTGCCAGCTCACCACCAGGGGGCAGCTCCTACAATGAGCAGTTCTTC. Translating it yields CASSPPGGSSYNEQFF.

This chain joins TRBV11-2 and TRBJ1-2; possible D gene TRBD1, 5 bases. V was trimmed by 1 base and J by 4 bases, leaving 13 bases between them. Germline CDR1 and CDR2: SGHAT and FQNNGV. The CDR3 covers 15 residues. The CDR3 here is CASSLGRKGAYGYTF. CDR3 nucleotides: TGTGCCAGCAGCTTAGGTCGGAAAGGGGCCTATGGCTACACCTTC.

The chain combines TRBV7-3 with TRBJ2-1; TRBD2 might be the D (5 bases). There are 17 residues in the CDR3. Trimming left V 5 bases short and J 0 bases short, with 17 bases between. The V gene's germline CDR1 is SGHTA and CDR2 FQGTGA. The CDR3 region has the DNA TGTGCCAGCAGCCCCCATACGTGGGAGAGCTCCTACAATGAGCAGTTCTTC. Amino acid sequence: CASSPHTWESSYNEQFF.

The V and J genes are TRBV20-1 and TRBJ2-3; D uncertain. Trimming took off 5 bases at V and 3 bases at J, with 6 bases between the two ends. There are 11 residues in the CDR3. CDR1 and CDR2 from the germline V gene are DFQATT and SNEGSKA (reference sequence). The CDR3 DNA follows: TGCAGTGCTTCCGAGACAGATACGCAGTATTTT. This gives the protein CSASETDTQYF.

This clone was picked up one time. The CDR3 here is CASKGTSGTYEQYF. Written as DNA, the CDR3 is TGTGCCAGCAAGGGGACTAGCGGAACCTACGAGCAGTACTTC. The rearrangement joins TRBV2 to TRBJ2-7, with TRBD2 matching 11 bases. V lost 7 bases, J lost 2 bases, and 4 bases stayed unmatched. CDR1 SNHLY and CDR2 FYNNEI come from the germline V gene. This CDR3 spans 14 amino acids.

CDR3 sequence reads: CAWSESTGNSPLHF. The CDR3 DNA follows: TGTGCCTGGAGCGAGTCTACGGGCAATTCACCCCTCCACTTT. The chain uses TRBV30 and TRBJ1-6; D is unresolved. The length of the CDR3 is 14 residues. Trimming pared 3 bases from V and 7 bases from J, leaving 13 bases between. The germline V gene encodes CDR1 GTSNPN and CDR2 SVGIG (reference sequence).

Concerning this clone itself: Different DNA sequences within this sample yield the same CDR3. The CDR3 sequence: CASSGAGGGYEQYF. CDR3 DNA sequence: TGTGCCAGCAGCGGGGCAGGGGGGGGGTACGAGCAGTACTTC. This rearrangement joins TRBV7-9 to TRBJ2-7; TRBD1 or TRBD2 may be the D gene (7 bases each). This CDR3 comprises 14 residues. The V end lost 5 bases, the J end lost 4 bases, and 15 bases lay between the germline ends. Germline V gene data show CDR1 as SEHNR and CDR2 as FQNEAQ (reference sequence).

The CDR3 region is CASSPGLLNQPQHF. The CDR3 bases are TGTGCCAGCAGCCCCGGGCTTCTTAATCAGCCCCAGCATTTT. This chain links TRBV6-5 with TRBJ1-5; D not resolved. This CDR3 is 14 amino acids long. V was shortened by 6 bases and J by 4 bases, with 13 bases between the two germline ends. Germline V gene sequence: CDR1 MNHEY, CDR2 SVGAGI.

The chain uses TRBV30 and TRBJ1-6, with D maybe TRBD1 (5 bases). Trimming took off 0 bases at V and 14 bases at J, with 17 bases between the two ends. The CDR3 is 14 residues long. The germline CDR1 and CDR2 sequences are GTSNPN and SVGIG (reference sequence). In DNA form, the CDR3 reads TGTGCCTGGAGTGTAATGGGACTAGTTAGATCCCTCCACTTT. It codes for CAWSVMGLVRSLHF.

The count of this clone is one. The chain carries TRBV9 and TRBJ1-5, with D possibly TRBD1 on 6 matching bases. This CDR3 region has 15 residues. V gave up 0 bases and J gave up 6 bases, with 13 bases separating them. CDR1 and CDR2 (germline): SGDLS, YYNGEE. The CDR3 nucleotides are TGTGCCAGCAGCGTAGGGGACATCGGTCCTCAGCCCCAGCATTTT. It is translated as CASSVGDIGPQPQHF.